This is a list of T cell receptor beta chains from one sample in a study of blood T cell repertoires in COVID-19. Using immunoSEQ multiplex PCR, the repertoire was profiled, and TCRdb retains in-frame clones only, with some absent. The sample has under 200,000 clones, 87% seen once. Input material: peripheral blood. These receptor sequences come from a man aged 18 to 30 with active or convalescent COVID-19. Both conserved end residues are part of each CDR3. D genes are given only for firm matches. Not every row has a clone size; where given, it reads once, few, many or a size class.

>TRBJ1-2|.|TRBD1|17|TRBV5-5
CASRLSRDSSFYYGYTF
TGTGCCAGCAGACTATCCCGGGACAGCTCCTTTTACTATGGCTACACCTTC
>TRBJ2-2|.|TRBD1|15|TRBV5-1
CASSSTGGFTGELFF
TGCGCCAGCAGCTCGACAGGGGGCTTCACCGGGGAGCTGTTTTTT
>TRBJ2-2|.|TRBD2|14|TRBV29-1
CSVLSGGVVGELFF
TGCAGCGTTCTTAGCGGGGGGGTCGTCGGGGAGCTGTTTTTT
>TRBJ2-3|once|TRBD2|18|TRBV11-3
CASRPWTSGSEGTDTQYF
TGTGCCAGCAGACCATGGACTAGCGGGAGTGAGGGCACAGATACGCAGTATTTT
>TRBJ2-7|.|.|17|TRBV11-2
CASSLPAVIGEYYEQYF
TGTGCCAGCAGCTTACCGGCCGTTATAGGGGAATATTACGAGCAGTACTTC
>TRBJ1-4|.|.|14|TRBV28
CASSPRREDEKLFF
TGTGCCAGCAGTCCTCGCAGGGAGGACGAAAAACTGTTTTTT
>TRBJ2-2|.|TRBD1|15|TRBV3-1/TRBV3-2
CASSQVAGGTGELFF
TGTGCCAGCAGCCAAGTTGCAGGGGGCACCGGGGAGCTGTTTTTT
>TRBJ2-1|.|.|16|TRBV12-5
CASVPQGSSSYNEQFF
TGTGCTAGTGTTCCCCAGGGGTCCAGCTCCTACAATGAGCAGTTCTTC
>TRBJ2-1|.|.|14|TRBV7-2
CASSLTLHINEQFF
TGTGCCAGCAGCTTAACTTTGCATATCAATGAGCAGTTCTTC
>TRBJ2-5|.|.|12|TRBV3-1/TRBV3-2
CASSQVPETQYF
TGTGCCAGCAGCCAAGTTCCGGAGACCCAGTACTTC
>TRBJ1-4|once|.|14|TRBV2
CASVGQGWKEKLFF
TGTGCCAGCGTAGGTCAGGGTTGGAAAGAAAAACTGTTTTTT
>TRBJ1-2|.|.|14|TRBV25-1
CASSDPGVGMGYTF
TGTGCCAGCAGTGACCCCGGGGTGGGGATGGGCTACACCTTC
>TRBJ2-2|.|.|13|TRBV2
CASSEWPTGELFF
TGTGCCAGCAGTGAGTGGCCCACCGGGGAGCTGTTTTTT
>TRBJ2-7|few|TRBD1|14|TRBV5-6
CASSMGQGIYEQYF
TGTGCCAGCAGCATGGGACAGGGGATCTACGAGCAGTACTTC
>TRBJ1-1|.|.|13|TRBV29-1
CSVPQGGYTEAFF
TGCAGCGTTCCACAGGGTGGGTACACTGAAGCTTTCTTT
>TRBJ1-4|.|.|16|TRBV7-9
CASRPTGRQGNEKLFF
TGTGCCAGCAGACCAACGGGCCGCCAGGGGAATGAAAAACTGTTTTTT
>TRBJ2-1|.|TRBD1|16|TRBV9
CASSISGTGMLDEQFF
TGTGCCAGCAGCATATCCGGGACAGGGATGCTGGATGAGCAGTTCTTC
>TRBJ2-6|once|.|19|TRBV13
CASSLGPGVGRSGANVLTF
TGTGCCAGCAGCTTAGGCCCGGGGGTGGGCCGCTCTGGGGCCAACGTCCTGACTTTC
>TRBJ2-5|.|.|16|TRBV29-1
CSVERGSSAAGETQYF
TGCAGCGTTGAACGGGGGTCTAGCGCGGCGGGAGAGACCCAGTACTTC
>TRBJ1-4|.|.|15|TRBV7-9
CASSPGTFTNEKLFF
TGTGCCAGCAGCCCAGGGACTTTTACTAATGAAAAACTGTTTTTT
>TRBJ1-2|.|TRBD1|12|TRBV10-3
CAISRDRGGYTF
TGTGCCATCAGTCGGGACAGAGGAGGCTACACCTTC
>TRBJ2-1|.|.|15|TRBV6-2/TRBV6-3
CASSYGLAAYNEQFF
TGTGCCAGCAGTTACGGGCTAGCCGCCTACAATGAGCAGTTCTTC
>TRBJ1-1|.|TRBD1|14|TRBV4-2
CASSQEMWRGPAFF
TGTGCCAGCAGCCAAGAAATGTGGAGGGGGCCGGCTTTCTTT
>TRBJ1-1|.|.|14|TRBV2
CASFLQSVSTEAFF
TGTGCCAGCTTCCTACAGAGTGTGAGCACTGAAGCTTTCTTT
>TRBJ1-5|.|.|14|TRBV7-8
CASSLVMLSQPQHF
TGTGCCAGCAGCTTAGTCATGCTTAGTCAGCCCCAGCATTTT
>TRBJ1-2|few|.|14|TRBV19
CASSIEAGVYGYTF
TGTGCCAGTAGTATAGAAGCAGGGGTCTATGGCTACACCTTC
>TRBJ2-1|.|TRBD2|17|TRBV5-6
CASSRGLAGEIIYEQFF
TGTGCCAGCAGCCGGGGACTAGCGGGAGAAATTATCTATGAGCAGTTCTTC
>TRBJ2-1|.|TRBD1|13|TRBV7-6
CASSLGQYNEQFF
TGTGCCAGCAGCTTGGGACAGTACAATGAGCAGTTCTTC
>TRBJ1-1|.|.|13|TRBV13
CASSLGTVIEAFF
TGTGCCAGCAGCTTAGGGACAGTCATAGAAGCTTTCTTT
>TRBJ1-3|.|TRBD1|15|TRBV25-1
CASSKTGGAGNTIYF
TGTGCCAGCAGTAAAACAGGGGGCGCGGGAAACACCATATATTTT
>TRBJ2-7|.|TRBD1|15|TRBV19
CASSDMGTGWNEQYF
TGTGCCAGTAGTGATATGGGGACAGGGTGGAACGAGCAGTACTTC
>TRBJ1-5|.|.|15|TRBV19
CASTPRAGENQPQHF
TGTGCCAGTACCCCACGGGCAGGGGAGAATCAGCCCCAGCATTTT
>TRBJ2-2|.|.|16|TRBV15
CATSRDGVGSTGELFF
TGTGCCACCAGCAGAGATGGGGTGGGGAGCACCGGGGAGCTGTTTTTT
>TRBJ2-7|few|.|14|TRBV29-1
CSVLQSGETYEQYF
TGCAGCGTTCTGCAATCGGGGGAAACCTACGAGCAGTACTTC
>TRBJ2-5|.|TRBD1|18|TRBV5-1
CASSLAVVGTGGLETQYF
TGCGCCAGCAGCTTGGCCGTGGTTGGGACAGGGGGTTTGGAGACCCAGTACTTC
>TRBJ2-7|.|TRBD2|17|TRBV19
CASSVTSGPRETYEQYF
TGTGCCAGTAGTGTCACTAGCGGCCCCCGGGAAACTTACGAGCAGTACTTC
>TRBJ1-4|.|.|12|TRBV5-6
CASSSRSEKLFF
TGTGCCAGCAGCTCCAGATCAGAAAAACTGTTTTTT